This T cell receptor (beta chain) is from a study of blood T cell repertoires in COVID-19. J gave up 7 bases and V 2 bases, and 8 bases lay outside the gene matches. This CDR3 region has 18 residues. Germline assignment: CDR1 MGHDK and CDR2 SYGVNS. Data came from immunoSEQ multiplex PCR; TCRdb stores just in-frame clones and leaves some out. The sample includes about 210,000 clones, roughly 80% of them seen just once. The chain joins TRBV25-1 to TRBJ2-1; 16 bases are shared with TRBD2. Sequencing was performed on peripheral blood. This TCR was sampled from a woman aged 60-75 years with COVID-19, enrolled during active disease. This chain's CDR3 is CASSEATGLAGGRNEQFF. In DNA, the CDR3 is TGTGCCAGCAGTGAAGCAACGGGACTAGCGGGAGGGAGGAATGAGCAGTTCTTC.